This T cell receptor (beta chain) derives from a study of T cell repertoires in cytomegalovirus infection. The overall study: Well-studied HLA-B-restricted CMV epitopes were used in the study alongside recently identified HLA-C-restricted ones.

A single record per CDR3 protein comes from TCRdb applying MiXCR to the reads. This sample carries around 900,000 distinct CDR3 sequences, roughly a third of them seen once, and the ten largest clones take roughly an eighth. This clonotype has more than one count but fewer than ten. Its antigen is undetermined. Study outcomes and limitations: People with CMV and the relevant HLA were identified by cumulative public TCR beta family frequency.

V was trimmed by 5 bases and J by 6 bases, leaving 8 bases between them. The CDR3 totals 10 residues. Germline lookup yields CDR1 SQVTM and CDR2 ANQGSEA. This TCR was recovered from a human donor in good health (CMV status not recorded). Some clones in this sample may be carry-over from other donors' samples. The rearrangement uses TRBV29-1 and TRBJ2-7, with D possibly matching TRBD2 (5 bases). Sequences were derived from cultured CD8+ T cells from PBMCs, sampled from culture after CMV antigen stimulation. In DNA, the CDR3 is TGCAGCGTTTTCCGGGGCGAGCAGTACTTC. Protein: CSVFRGEQYF.